This T cell receptor (beta chain) was recovered during a study of blood T cell repertoires in COVID-19. The overall study: Samples of COVID-19 (acute and convalescent) were obtained from the United States, Italy and Spain. Sample material is recorded as cDNA or gDNA derived from T cells, B-cell-depleted T cells, or PBMCs.

Trimming took 4 bases from V and 4 from J, leaving 12 bases between them. The CDR3 spans 14 residues. Germline V gene sequence: CDR1 SGHNT, CDR2 YYREEE (reference sequence). Those enrolled in Seattle joined during active infection and were followed longitudinally afterward. Per the original methods: Amplification of reference gene primers was used by the study to estimate nucleated cell counts. The method was immunoSEQ multiplex PCR; TCRdb's version includes in-frame clones alone and lacks a portion of them. Clonal size and the V and J genes are those of that table, whereas D and trimming came from the DNA. The table records fewer than 400,000 clones, about nine tenths of them present only once.

The chain carries TRBV5-4 and TRBJ2-1; TRBD1 might be the D (5 bases). This TCR was recovered from a woman under 40 with COVID-19, enrolled during active disease. Sequencing was performed on peripheral blood. For the CDR3, the DNA is TGTGCCAGCAGCCCATCGCAGGGATACAATGAGCAGTTCTTC. Amino acids: CASSPSQGYNEQFF.